This TCR beta chain emerged from a study of cytomegalovirus exposure and HLA in healthy donors. Study outcomes and limitations: Cytomegalovirus status was reportedly diagnosed by the classifier with high specificity and sensitivity. Later on, an analysis found that several of the most significant clusters appeared to be linked to common viral pathogens, which included parvovirus B19. Rarity characterized most TCR sequences, yet some public TCRs appeared in many donors. Later work found that TCR association rates differed between HLA loci; DRB1 had the most and HLA-C the fewest.

The CDR3 totals 14 residues. V gave up 5 bases and J gave up 3 bases, with 12 bases separating them. Germline CDR1 reads MDHEN; CDR2 reads SYDVKM. Comment on this clone: Its antigen is not known.

The PCR ran on 60 Vbeta and 13 Jbeta primers. Profiling relied on immunoSEQ multiplex PCR, and the TCRdb table lists in-frame clones only, not all of them. Of tens of thousands of clones listed, roughly 82% are singletons. The TCR originated in a man aged 25-45 years in good health and CMV-seropositive. Material: PBMCs. The chain combines TRBV28 with TRBJ2-3; D is unresolved. Here the CDR3 DNA reads TGTGCCAGCAGTCTCCCTTTGTATACAGATACGCAGTATTTT. This encodes CASSLPLYTDTQYF.